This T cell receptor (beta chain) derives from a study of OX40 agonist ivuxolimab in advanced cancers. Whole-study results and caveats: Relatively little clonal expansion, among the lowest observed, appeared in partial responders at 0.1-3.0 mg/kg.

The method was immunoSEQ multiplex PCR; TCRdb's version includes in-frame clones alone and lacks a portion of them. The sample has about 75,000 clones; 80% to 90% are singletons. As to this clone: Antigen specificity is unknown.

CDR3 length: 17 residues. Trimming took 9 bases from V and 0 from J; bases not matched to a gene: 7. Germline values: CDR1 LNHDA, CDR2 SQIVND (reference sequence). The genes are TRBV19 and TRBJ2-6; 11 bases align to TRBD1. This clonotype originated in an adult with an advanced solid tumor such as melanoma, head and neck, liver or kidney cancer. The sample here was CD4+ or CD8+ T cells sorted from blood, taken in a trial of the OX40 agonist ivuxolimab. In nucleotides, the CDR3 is TGTGCCAGCGGCGGACAGGGGGCCGTCTCTGGGGCCAACGTCCTGACTTTC. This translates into CASGGQGAVSGANVLTF.